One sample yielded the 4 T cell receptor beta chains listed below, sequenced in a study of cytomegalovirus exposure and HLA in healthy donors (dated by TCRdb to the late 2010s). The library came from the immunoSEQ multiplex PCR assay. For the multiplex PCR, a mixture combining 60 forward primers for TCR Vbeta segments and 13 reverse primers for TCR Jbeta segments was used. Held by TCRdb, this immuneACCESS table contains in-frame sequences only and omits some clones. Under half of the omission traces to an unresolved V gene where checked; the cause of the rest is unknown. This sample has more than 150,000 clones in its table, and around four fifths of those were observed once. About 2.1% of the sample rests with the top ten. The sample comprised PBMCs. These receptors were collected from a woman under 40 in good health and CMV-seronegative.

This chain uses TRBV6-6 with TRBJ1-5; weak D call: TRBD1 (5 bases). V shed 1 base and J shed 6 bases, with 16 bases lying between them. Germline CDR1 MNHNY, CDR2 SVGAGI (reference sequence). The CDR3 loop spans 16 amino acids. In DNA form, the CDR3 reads TGTGCCAGCAGTTACTTCTCAGGGAGGGTGGGTCAGCCCCAGCATTTT. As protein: CASSYFSGRVGQPQHF.

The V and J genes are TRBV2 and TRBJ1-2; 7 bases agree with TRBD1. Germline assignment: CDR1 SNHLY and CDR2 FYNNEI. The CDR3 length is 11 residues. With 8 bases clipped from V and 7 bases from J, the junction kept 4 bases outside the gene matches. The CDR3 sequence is CASQGEGGYTF. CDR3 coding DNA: TGTGCCAGCCAGGGGGAAGGTGGCTACACCTTC.

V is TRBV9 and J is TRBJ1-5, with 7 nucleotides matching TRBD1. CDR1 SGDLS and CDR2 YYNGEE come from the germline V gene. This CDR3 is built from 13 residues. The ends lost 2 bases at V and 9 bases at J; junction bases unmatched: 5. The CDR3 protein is CASSVTGLAPQHF. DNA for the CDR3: TGTGCCAGCAGCGTGACAGGGCTTGCGCCCCAGCATTTT. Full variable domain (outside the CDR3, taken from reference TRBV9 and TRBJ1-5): DSGVTQTPKHLITATGQRVTLRCSPRSGDLSVYWYQQSLDQGLQFLIQYYNGEERAKGNILERFSAQQFPDLHSELNLSSLELGDSALYFCASSVTGLAPQHFGDGTRLSIL.

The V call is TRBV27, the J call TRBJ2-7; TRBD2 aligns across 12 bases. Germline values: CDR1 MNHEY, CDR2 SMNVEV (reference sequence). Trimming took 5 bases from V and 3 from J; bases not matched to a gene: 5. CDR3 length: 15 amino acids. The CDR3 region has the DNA TGTGCCAGCAGTCTGACTAGCGGGGGCAACTACGAGCAGTACTTC. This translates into CASSLTSGGNYEQYF.